The text below deals with one T cell receptor beta chain. Which antigen it targets is not known. Relative to the germline gene, one junction end is altered; a read error may explain this. These data originate in a study of T cells in Graves' hyperthyroidism and ophthalmopathy (dated by TCRdb to between 2018 and 2020). Background on the whole study: Peripheral blood samples were taken at initial diagnosis, before any treatment was given. To identify TCR V-J signatures that set the groups apart, the researchers used a discovery cohort of 95 to 100 patients, made up of under 50 with Graves' ophthalmopathy and about 55 with stable Graves' hyperthyroidism. Prospective prediction of ophthalmopathy was tested in an independent validation cohort consisting of roughly 20 hyperthyroidism patients and about 17 patients who later progressed to ophthalmopathy. For training and testing, the 100 or so patients in the discovery cohort were randomly divided in a 7:3 ratio. Thyroid tissue and blood T-cell repertoires from about six Graves' hyperthyroidism patients were also compared in the study. After sampling, hyperthyroidism patients received methimazole starting at 30 mg daily, and ophthalmopathy patients received high-dose intravenous methylprednisolone. The paper reports TCR Vbeta CDR3 sequencing of approximately 140 peripheral blood samples: over 40 ophthalmopathy, fewer than 80 hyperthyroidism and approximately 17 progressor patients.

Paper-wide results and their limitations: No statistical method was used to set the sample size in advance, and investigators knew the group allocation. Most expanded thyroid clonotypes (frequency above 0.001) were also detected in blood, suggesting blood repertoires may reflect thyroid immune responses. Ophthalmopathy was separated from stable hyperthyroidism by a 13 V-J signature model, with approximately 85% sensitivity and 81% to 83% specificity obtained in cross-validation and 80%/75% obtained in testing. During validation, the model predicted progression to ophthalmopathy a median of approximately 7 months ahead of onset, with almost 71% sensitivity and 72.22% specificity.

The TCR beta CDR3 regions were amplified from the RNA transcripts. The first round of RT-PCR for the TCR CDR3 was performed with the HTBI primer set and the Qiagen OneStep RT-PCR kit. Libraries were constructed in a second round of multiplex PCR, after which size selection and purification were carried out. The libraries were sequenced on an Illumina HiSeq2000 using paired-end 100 bp reads. The paper's processing steps were these. SOAPnuke was used to process the raw data, with reads discarded if the reads contained adapters or uncalled bases, had a mean Phred below 15, or lacked an exact constant-primer or identifier match. COPE v1.2.5 was used to merge high-quality paired reads, and clonotypes were defined as unique nucleotide sequences. Clonotypes were aligned to IMGT TRBV, TRBD and TRBJ reference segments using MiTCR v1.1. Analysis was restricted to V-J combinations with a frequency above 0.0001, which covered roughly 99% of repertoires. The TCS score was defined as the ratio of F50 (clonal expansion) to E x V (chaos), calculated using BLOSUM62-based TCRdist between CDR3 peptides within each V-J. Welch's t-statistics and random forest reduced around 520 V-J features to 10 to 15, which were used in a naive Bayes classifier (R e1071). The Morisita-Horn index was used to measure how similar the thyroid and blood repertoires were. The public sequencing data were trimmed at Q25 with fastp and processed into clonotypes with MiXCR by TCRdb, which kept only in-frame beta chains. Identical CDR3 proteins give one entry, which carries the most common genes and DNA. None of the V and J calls come from the authors' own analysis; TCRdb made them. The table for this sample lists approximately 870,000 distinct CDR3 sequences; about two fifths of them were counted only once. The top ten clonotypes cover more than 7% of the sample.

Graves' hyperthyroidism was defined as stable when no progression to ophthalmopathy occurred over 18 months of follow-up. Hyperthyroidism patients were aged 18 to 65 years and newly diagnosed, with disease duration of less than 2 months. Patients with uncontrolled infections, other autoimmune diseases, pregnancy or lactation were excluded. Diagnoses were established on the basis of clinical symptoms, serum thyroxine and TRAb, thyroid ultrasound, and orbital computed tomography. PBMCs were isolated from 10 ml of fresh peripheral blood by Ficoll-Paque density gradient centrifugation. Trizol reagent was used to extract total RNA, and RNA quality was then checked on an Agilent 2100 Bioanalyzer. Counted from cysteine to phenylalanine, this CDR3 has 13 amino acids. Just the 39-base CDR3 DNA is kept, in frame starting at base 1. Per the germline V gene, SGHTA is the CDR1 and FQGTGA is the CDR2.

What was sequenced was blood. The chain is encoded by TRBV7-3 joined to TRBJ2-2; the D gene assignment is perhaps TRBD1 or TRBD2, with each matching 5 bases. The source of this sequence is a man in his late teens or twenties with Graves' hyperthyroidism. The CDR3 reads CASSLNGAGELLF. The DNA is TGTGCCAGCAGCTTAAACGGGGCCGGGGAGCTGCTTTTT.